This T cell receptor (beta chain) emerged from a study of cytotoxic CD8 clonotypes in ibrutinib-treated CLL. The study's findings and limits: Measured clonality at baseline was greater than in age-matched healthy donors and tracked with circulating CD8+ T-cell counts. Contraction or stability on treatment was seen for public clonotypes, which were uncommon.

The CDR3 has 13 amino acids. Trimming took 6 bases from V and 5 from J, leaving 11 bases between them. Germline CDR1 is MNHEY and CDR2 is SMNVEV (reference sequence). Profiled with immunoSEQ multiplex PCR; TCRdb holds only in-frame clones, not every one. The sample has 150,000 to 200,000 clones; nearly 90% are singletons. The sample holds a few counts of this clone. As yet, its antigen is unknown. V is TRBV27 and J is TRBJ1-5; D gene uncertain. The TCR comes from a human donor with chronic lymphocytic leukemia. Sequencing used PBMCs, obtained at disease progression, from a patient treated with ibrutinib. The CDR3 bases are TGTGCCAGCAGATTGAATTATGATCAGCCCCAGCATTTT. Protein product: CASRLNYDQPQHF.